In this sample, the clone carrying this T cell receptor (beta chain) turned up a few times. As yet, its antigen is unknown. The data were obtained in a study of CD8+ T cells in alopecia areata. Study-wide results and limits: It was observed that many expanded lesional clones persisted in scalp and blood during tofacitinib. Among the top 100, expanded CD8+ clones were significantly decreased by tofacitinib, as was scalp clonality. Normal scalp showed lower clonality than lesional scalp, especially alopecia totalis/universalis.

The CDR3 sequence is 12 residues long. Germline loops: CDR1 GTSNPN, CDR2 SVGIG (reference sequence). Trimming took off 0 bases at V and 5 bases at J, with 7 bases between the two ends. Treatment: oral pan-JAK inhibitor, 5-10 mg twice daily. CD4+ and CD8+ T cells were sorted from PBMCs. The authors extracted RNA and reverse transcribed it into cDNA as the sequencing template. The table came from immunoSEQ multiplex PCR; TCRdb's copy has only in-frame clones and leaves some out. Here the sample spans about 290,000 clones, 58% being singletons. This receptor was obtained from a human donor with alopecia areata. The V call is TRBV30, the J call TRBJ1-2; no clear D gene. Sequences were derived from CD4+ T cells sorted from blood, sampled at week 24, from a patient treated with tofacitinib. CDR3 DNA sequence: TGTGCCTGGAGTGTACTTATGTATGGCTACACCTTC. Protein: CAWSVLMYGYTF.